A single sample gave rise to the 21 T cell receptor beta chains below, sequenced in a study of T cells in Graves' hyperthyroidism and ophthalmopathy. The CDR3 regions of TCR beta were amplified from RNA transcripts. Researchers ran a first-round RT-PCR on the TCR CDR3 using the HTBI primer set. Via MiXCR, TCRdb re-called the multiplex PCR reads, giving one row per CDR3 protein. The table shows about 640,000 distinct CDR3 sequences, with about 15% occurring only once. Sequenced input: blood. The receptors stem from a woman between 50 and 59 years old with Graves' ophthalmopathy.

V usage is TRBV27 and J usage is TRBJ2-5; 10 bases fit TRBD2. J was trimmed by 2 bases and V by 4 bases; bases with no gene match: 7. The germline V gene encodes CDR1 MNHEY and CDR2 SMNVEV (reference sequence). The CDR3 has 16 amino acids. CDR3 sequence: CASSWRLAGGQETQYF. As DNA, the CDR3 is TGTGCCAGCAGTTGGCGCTTAGCGGGAGGACAAGAGACCCAGTACTTC.

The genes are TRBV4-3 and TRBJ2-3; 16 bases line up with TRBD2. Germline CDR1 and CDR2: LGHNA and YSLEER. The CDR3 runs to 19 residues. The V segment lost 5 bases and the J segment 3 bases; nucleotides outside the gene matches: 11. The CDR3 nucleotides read TGCGCCAGCAGCTCTAGAACCGGGACTAGCGGGAGGGCAACAGATACGCAGTATTTT. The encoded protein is CASSSRTGTSGRATDTQYF.

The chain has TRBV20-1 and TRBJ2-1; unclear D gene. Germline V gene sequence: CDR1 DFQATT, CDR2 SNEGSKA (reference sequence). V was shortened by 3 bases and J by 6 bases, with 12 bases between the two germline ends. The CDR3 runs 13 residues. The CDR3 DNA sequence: TGCAGTGCTAGCTTCGGCTTACCCAATGAGCAGTTCTTC. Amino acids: CSASFGLPNEQFF.

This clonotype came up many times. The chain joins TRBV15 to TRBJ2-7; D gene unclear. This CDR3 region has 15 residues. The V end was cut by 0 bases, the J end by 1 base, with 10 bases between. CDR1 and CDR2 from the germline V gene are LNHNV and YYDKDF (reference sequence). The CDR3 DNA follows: TGTGCCACCAGCAGAGATCGGTCAGCTTCCTACGAGCAGTACTTC. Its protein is CATSRDRSASYEQYF.

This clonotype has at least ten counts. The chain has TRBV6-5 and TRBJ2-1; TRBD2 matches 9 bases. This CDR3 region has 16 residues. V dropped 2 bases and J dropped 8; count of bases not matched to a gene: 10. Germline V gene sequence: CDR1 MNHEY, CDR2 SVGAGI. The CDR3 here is CASSYGAGGPFYEQFF. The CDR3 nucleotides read TGTGCCAGCAGTTACGGGGCGGGAGGGCCTTTCTATGAGCAGTTCTTC.

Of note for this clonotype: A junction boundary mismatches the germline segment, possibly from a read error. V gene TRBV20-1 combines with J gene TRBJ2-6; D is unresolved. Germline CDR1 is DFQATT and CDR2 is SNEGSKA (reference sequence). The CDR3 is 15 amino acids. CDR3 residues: CSAGEHLSGANVLTF. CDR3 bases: TGCAGTGCTGGAGAACACCTCTCTGGGGCCAACGTCCTGACTTTC.

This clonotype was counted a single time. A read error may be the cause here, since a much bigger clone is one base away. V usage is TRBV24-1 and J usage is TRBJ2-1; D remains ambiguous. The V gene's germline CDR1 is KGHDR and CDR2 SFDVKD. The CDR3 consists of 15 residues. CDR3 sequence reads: CATSDPRRPYNERFF. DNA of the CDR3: TGTGCCACCAGTGACCCCCGTCGTCCTTACAATGAGCGGTTCTTC.

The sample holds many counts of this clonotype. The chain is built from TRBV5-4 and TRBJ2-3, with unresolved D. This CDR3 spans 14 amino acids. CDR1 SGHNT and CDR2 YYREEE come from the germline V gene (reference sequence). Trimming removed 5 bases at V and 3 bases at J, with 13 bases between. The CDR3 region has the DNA TGTGCCAGCAGGCGTGACTCCAGGACAGATACGCAGTATTTT. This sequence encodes CASRRDSRTDTQYF. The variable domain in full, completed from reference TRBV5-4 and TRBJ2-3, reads ETGVTQSPTHLIKTRGQQVTLRCSSQSGHNTVSWYQQALGQGPQFIFQYYREEENGRGNFPPRFSGLQFPNYSSELNVNALELDDSALYLCASRRDSRTDTQYFGPGTRLTVL.

Here the CDR3 reads CSARNLESTGELFF. The CDR3 coding sequence is TGCAGTGCTAGAAACCTGGAAAGCACCGGGGAGCTGTTTTTT. The V call is TRBV20-1, the J call TRBJ2-2; no clear D gene. V was pared by 2 bases and J by 4 bases, with 11 bases between. The CDR3 is 14 residues long. In germline, CDR1 is DFQATT, CDR2 SNEGSKA (reference sequence).

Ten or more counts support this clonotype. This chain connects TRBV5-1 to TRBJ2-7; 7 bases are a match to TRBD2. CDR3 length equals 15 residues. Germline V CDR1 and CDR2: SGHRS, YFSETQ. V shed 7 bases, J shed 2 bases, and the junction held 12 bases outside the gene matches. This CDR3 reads CASYPGRAGTYEQYF. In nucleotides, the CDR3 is TGCGCCAGCTACCCTGGGAGGGCAGGTACCTACGAGCAGTACTTC.

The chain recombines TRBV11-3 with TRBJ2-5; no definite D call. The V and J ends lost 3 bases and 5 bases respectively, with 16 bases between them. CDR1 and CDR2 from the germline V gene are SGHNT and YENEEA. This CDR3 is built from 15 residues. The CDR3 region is CASSFGRSEEETQYF. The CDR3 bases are TGTGCCAGCAGCTTCGGTAGGAGCGAGGAGGAGACCCAGTACTTC.

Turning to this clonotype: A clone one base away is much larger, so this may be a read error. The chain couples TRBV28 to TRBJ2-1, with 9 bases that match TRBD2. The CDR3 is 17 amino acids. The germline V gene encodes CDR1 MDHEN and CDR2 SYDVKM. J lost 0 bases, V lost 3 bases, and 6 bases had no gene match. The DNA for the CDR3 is TGTGCCAGCAGTTTCCTTCTAGCGGGGAGCTCCTACAATGAGCAGTTCTTC. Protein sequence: CASSFLLAGSSYNEQFF.

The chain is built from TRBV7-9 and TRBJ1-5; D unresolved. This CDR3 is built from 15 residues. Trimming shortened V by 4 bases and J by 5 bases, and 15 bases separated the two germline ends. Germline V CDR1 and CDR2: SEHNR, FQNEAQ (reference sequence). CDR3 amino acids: CASSSIRGSDQPQHF. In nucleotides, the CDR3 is TGTGCCAGCAGCTCTATACGGGGATCCGATCAGCCCCAGCATTTT. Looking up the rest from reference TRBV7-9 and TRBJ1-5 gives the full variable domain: DTGVSQNPRHKITKRGQNVTFRCDPISEHNRLYWYRQTLGQGPEFLTYFQNEAQLEKSRLLSDRFSAERPKGSFSTLEIQRTEQGDSAMYLCASSSIRGSDQPQHFGDGTRLSIL.

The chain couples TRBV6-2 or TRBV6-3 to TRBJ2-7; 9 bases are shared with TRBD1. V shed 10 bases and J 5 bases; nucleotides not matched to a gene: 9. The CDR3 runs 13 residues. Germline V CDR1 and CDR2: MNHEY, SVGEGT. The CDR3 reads CATRNRGRDEQYF. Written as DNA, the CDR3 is TGTGCCACCAGGAACAGGGGGCGAGACGAGCAGTACTTC.

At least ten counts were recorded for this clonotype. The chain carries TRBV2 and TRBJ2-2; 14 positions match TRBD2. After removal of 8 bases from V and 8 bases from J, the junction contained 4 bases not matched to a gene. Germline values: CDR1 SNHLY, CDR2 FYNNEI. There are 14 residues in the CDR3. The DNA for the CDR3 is TGTGCCAGCCGCGGACTAGCGGGAGGAGGGGAGCTGTTTTTT. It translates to CASRGLAGGGELFF.

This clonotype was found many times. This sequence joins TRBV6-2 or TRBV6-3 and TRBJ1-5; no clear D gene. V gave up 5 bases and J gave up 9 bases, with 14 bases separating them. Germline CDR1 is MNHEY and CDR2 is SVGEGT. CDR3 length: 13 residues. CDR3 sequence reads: CASSHQGDRPQHF. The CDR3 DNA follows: TGTGCCAGCAGTCATCAAGGAGATCGGCCCCAGCATTTT.

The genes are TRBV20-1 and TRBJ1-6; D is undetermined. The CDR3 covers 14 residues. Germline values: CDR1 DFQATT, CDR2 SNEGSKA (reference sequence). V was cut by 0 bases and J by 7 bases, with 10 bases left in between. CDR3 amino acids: CSARDQTANSPLHF. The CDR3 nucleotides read TGCAGTGCTAGAGATCAGACGGCAAATTCACCCCTCCACTTT.

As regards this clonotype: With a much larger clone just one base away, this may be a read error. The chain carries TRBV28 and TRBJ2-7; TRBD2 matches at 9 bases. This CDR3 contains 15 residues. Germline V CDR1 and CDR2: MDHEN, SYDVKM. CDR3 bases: TGTGCCAGCAGTTACGGACTAGCGAGTATAAACGAGCGGTACTTC. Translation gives CASSYGLASINERYF.

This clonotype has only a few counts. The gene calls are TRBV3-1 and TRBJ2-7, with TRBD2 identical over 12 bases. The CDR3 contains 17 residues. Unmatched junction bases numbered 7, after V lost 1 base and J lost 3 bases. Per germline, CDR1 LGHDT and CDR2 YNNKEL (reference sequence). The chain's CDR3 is CASSQAVTSGSFYEQYF. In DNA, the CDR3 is TGTGCCAGCAGCCAAGCCGTGACTAGCGGGAGTTTCTACGAGCAGTACTTC.

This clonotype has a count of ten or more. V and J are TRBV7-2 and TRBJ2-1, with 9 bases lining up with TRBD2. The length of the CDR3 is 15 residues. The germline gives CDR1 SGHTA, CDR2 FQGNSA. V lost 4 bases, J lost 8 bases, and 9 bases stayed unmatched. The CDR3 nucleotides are TGTGCCAGCAGCTCTATAGCGGGAGTAAGTGATGAGCAGTTCTTC. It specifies CASSSIAGVSDEQFF.

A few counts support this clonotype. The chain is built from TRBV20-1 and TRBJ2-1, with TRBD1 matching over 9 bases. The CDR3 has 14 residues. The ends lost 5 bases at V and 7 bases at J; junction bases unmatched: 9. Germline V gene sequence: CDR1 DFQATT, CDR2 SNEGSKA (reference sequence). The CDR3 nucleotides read TGCAGTGCTGGTGGGGACAGGGTGGGAAATGAGCAGTTCTTC. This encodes CSAGGDRVGNEQFF.